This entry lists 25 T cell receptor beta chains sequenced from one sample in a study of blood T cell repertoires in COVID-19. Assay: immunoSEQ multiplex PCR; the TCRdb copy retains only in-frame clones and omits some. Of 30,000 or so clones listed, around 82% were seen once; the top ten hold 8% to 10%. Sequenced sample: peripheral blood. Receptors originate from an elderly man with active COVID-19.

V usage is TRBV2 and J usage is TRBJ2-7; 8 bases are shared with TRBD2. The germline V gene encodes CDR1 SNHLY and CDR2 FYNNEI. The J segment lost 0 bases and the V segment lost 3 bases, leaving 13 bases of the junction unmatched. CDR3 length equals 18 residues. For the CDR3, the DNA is TGTGCCAGCAGTGAGCTTGAACAGGGCGGGGGGTTCTCCTACGAGCAGTACTTC. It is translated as CASSELEQGGGFSYEQYF.

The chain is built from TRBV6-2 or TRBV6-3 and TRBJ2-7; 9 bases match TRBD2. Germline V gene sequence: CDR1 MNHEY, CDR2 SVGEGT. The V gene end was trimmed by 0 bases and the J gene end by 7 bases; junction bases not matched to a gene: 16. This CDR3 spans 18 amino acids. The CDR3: CASSYSSQTSGFLWEQYF. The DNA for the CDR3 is TGTGCCAGCAGTTACTCGAGTCAGACTAGCGGATTCCTCTGGGAGCAGTACTTC.

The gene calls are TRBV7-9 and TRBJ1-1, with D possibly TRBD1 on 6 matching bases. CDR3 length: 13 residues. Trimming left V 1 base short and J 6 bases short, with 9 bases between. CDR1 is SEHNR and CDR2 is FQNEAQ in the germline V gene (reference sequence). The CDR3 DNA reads TGTGCCAGCAGCTTAGTGGGGGCTGCTGAAGCTTTCTTT. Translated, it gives CASSLVGAAEAFF.

This chain's CDR3 is CASSSRDGNSPLHF. In DNA form, the CDR3 reads TGTGCCAGCAGCAGTCGGGATGGTAATTCACCCCTCCACTTT. V gene TRBV14 combines with J gene TRBJ1-6, with D unclear. This CDR3 has 14 amino acids. V was shortened by 5 bases and J by 6 bases, with 11 bases between the two germline ends. Germline V gene lookup returns CDR1 SGHDN and CDR2 FVKESK.

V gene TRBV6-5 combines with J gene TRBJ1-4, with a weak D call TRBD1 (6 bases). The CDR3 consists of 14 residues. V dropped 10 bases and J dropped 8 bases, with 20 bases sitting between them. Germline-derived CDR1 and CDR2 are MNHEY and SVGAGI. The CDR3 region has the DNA TGTGCCATCGGCCGGGGGGCGCGTATGGAAAAACTGTTTTTT. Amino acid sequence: CAIGRGARMEKLFF.

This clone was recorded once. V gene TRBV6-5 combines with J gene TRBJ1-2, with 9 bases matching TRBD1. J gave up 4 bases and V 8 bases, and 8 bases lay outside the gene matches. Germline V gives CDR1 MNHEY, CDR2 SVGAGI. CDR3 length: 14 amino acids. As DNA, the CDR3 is TGTGCCAGCGGGCGGACAGGGGCTGTCTATGGCTACACCTTC. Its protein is CASGRTGAVYGYTF.

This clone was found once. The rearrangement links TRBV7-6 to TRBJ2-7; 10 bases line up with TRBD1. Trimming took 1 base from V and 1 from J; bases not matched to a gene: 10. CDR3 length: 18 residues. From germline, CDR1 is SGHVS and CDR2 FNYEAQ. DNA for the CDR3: TGTGCCAGCAGCTTAGGACCGACCGGGACAGGGGCATCCTACGAGCAGTACTTC. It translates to CASSLGPTGTGASYEQYF.

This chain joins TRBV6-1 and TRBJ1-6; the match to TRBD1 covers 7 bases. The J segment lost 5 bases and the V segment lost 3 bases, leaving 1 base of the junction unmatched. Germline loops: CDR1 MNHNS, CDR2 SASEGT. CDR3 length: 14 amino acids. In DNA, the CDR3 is TGTGCCAGCAGTGACAGGGGGAATAATTCACCCCTCCACTTT. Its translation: CASSDRGNNSPLHF.

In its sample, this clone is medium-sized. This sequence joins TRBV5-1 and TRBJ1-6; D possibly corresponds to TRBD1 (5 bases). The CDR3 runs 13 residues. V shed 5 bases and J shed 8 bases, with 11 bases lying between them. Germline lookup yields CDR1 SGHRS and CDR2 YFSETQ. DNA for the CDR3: TGCGCCAGCAGGGGCCAGGGTGATTCACCCCTCCACTTT. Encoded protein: CASRGQGDSPLHF.

CDR3 coding DNA: TGTGCCAGCAGCGTAGGAGTCCAGGGAGAAGCTTTCTTT. This encodes CASSVGVQGEAFF. V and J are TRBV9 and TRBJ1-1; possible D gene TRBD1, 5 bases. Trimming pared 0 bases from V and 8 bases from J, leaving 11 bases between. Germline values: CDR1 SGDLS, CDR2 YYNGEE. This CDR3 is 13 amino acids long.

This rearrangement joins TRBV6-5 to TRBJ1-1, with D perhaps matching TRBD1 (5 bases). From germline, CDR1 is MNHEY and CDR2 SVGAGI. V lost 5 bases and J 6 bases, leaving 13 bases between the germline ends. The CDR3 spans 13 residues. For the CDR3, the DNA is TGTGCCAGCAGTATTACATGGGGGGCTGAAGCTTTCTTT. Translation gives CASSITWGAEAFF.

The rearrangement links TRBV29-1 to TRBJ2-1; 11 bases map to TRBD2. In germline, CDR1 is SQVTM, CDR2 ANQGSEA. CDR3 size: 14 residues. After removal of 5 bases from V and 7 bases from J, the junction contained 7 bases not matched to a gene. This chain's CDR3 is CSVIRLAGLNEQFF. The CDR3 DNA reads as TGCAGCGTTATTCGACTAGCGGGGTTGAATGAGCAGTTCTTC.

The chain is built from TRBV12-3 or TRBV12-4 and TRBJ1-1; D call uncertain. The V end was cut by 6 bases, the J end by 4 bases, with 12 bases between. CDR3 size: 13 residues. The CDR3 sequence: CASSPHPSTEAFF. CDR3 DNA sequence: TGTGCCAGCAGCCCCCATCCATCCACTGAAGCTTTCTTT.

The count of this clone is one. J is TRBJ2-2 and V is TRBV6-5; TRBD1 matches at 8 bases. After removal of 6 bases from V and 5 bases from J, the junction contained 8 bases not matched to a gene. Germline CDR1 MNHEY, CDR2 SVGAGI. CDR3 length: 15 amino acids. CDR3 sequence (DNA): TGTGCCAGCAGCCCAGACAGGGGTTGGACCGGGGAGCTGTTTTTT. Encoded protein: CASSPDRGWTGELFF.

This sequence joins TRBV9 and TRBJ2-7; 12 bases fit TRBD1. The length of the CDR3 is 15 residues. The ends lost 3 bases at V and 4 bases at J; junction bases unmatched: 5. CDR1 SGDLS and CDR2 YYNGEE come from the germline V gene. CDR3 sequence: CASSAGTGGIYEQYF. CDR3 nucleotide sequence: TGTGCCAGCAGCGCCGGGACAGGGGGCATTTACGAGCAGTACTTC.

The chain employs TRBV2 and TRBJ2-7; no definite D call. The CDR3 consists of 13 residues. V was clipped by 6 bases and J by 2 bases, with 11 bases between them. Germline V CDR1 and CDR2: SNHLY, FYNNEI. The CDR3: CASSEARTYEQYF. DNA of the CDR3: TGTGCCAGCAGCGAGGCTCGGACCTACGAGCAGTACTTC.

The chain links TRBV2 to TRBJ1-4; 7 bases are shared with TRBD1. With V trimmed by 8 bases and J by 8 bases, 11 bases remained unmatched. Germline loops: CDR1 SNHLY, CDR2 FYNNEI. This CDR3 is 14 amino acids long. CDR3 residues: CASRDRVGSEKLFF. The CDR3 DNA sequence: TGTGCCAGCCGAGACAGGGTGGGGTCCGAAAAACTGTTTTTT.

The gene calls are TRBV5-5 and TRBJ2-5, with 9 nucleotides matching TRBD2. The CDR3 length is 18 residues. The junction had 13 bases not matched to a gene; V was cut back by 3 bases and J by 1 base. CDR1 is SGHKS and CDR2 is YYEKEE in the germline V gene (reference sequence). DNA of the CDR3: TGTGCCAGCAGCTCCCCTGGGAAACTAGCGGGTCTCCAAGAGACCCAGTACTTC. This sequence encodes CASSSPGKLAGLQETQYF.

CDR3 in amino acids: CASSYSAGAADTQYF. The CDR3 coding sequence is TGTGCCAGCAGTTACTCTGCGGGGGCGGCAGATACGCAGTATTTT. The J gene is TRBJ2-3, the V gene TRBV6-6; D is possibly TRBD2 (7 bases). In germline, CDR1 is MNHNY, CDR2 SVGAGI (reference sequence). The V gene lost 0 bases and the J gene lost 4 bases, with 11 bases spanning the gap. The CDR3 has 15 amino acids.

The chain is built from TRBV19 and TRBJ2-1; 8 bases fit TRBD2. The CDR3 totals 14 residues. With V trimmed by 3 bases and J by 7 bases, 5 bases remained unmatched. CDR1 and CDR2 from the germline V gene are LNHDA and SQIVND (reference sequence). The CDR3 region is CASSMERGRNEQFF. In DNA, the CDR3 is TGTGCCAGTAGTATGGAGCGGGGGCGGAATGAGCAGTTCTTC.

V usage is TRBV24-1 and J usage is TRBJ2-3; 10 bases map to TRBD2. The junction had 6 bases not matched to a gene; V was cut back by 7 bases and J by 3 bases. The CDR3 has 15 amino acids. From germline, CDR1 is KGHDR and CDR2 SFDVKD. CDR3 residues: CATSTGTSVTDTQYF. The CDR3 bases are TGTGCCACCAGCACCGGGACTAGCGTTACAGATACGCAGTATTTT.

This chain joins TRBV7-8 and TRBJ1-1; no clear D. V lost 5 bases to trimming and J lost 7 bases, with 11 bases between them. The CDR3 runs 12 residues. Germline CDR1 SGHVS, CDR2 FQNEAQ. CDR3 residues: CASSLPRGEAFF. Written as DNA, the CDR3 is TGTGCCAGCAGCCTCCCTCGGGGTGAAGCTTTCTTT.

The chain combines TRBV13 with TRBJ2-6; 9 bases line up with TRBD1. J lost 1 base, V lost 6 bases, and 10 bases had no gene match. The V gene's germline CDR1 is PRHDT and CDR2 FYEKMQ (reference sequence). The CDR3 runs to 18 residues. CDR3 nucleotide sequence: TGTGCCAGCAGTGCCCCCGGACAGGGGACTTCTGGGGCCAACGTCCTGACTTTC. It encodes CASSAPGQGTSGANVLTF.

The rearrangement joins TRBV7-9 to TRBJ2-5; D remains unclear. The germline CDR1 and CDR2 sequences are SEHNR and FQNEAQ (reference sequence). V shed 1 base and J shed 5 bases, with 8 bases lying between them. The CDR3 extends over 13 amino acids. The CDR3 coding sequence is TGTGCCAGCAGCTTAGACGGCAGGGAGACCCAGTACTTC. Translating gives CASSLDGRETQYF.

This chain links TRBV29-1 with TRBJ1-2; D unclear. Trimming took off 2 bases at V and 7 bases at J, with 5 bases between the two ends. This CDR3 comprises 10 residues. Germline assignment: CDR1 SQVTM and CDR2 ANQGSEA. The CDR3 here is CSVESPGYTF. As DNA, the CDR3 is TGCAGCGTTGAATCTCCTGGCTACACCTTC.